Listed below are T cell receptor beta chains from one sample, sequenced in a study of lymphopenia after photon versus proton radiotherapy. Clones were read by immunoSEQ multiplex PCR, and TCRdb kept only the in-frame ones, dropping some. The sample has some 42,000 clones, about 80% seen once. The sample was peripheral blood, taken from a patient treated with proton-based radiotherapy. These receptors were collected from a woman aged 65 to 85 with pancreatic cancer. CDR3s include the opening cysteine and the closing phenylalanine or tryptophan. A D gene is named only where the DNA matches it firmly. Clone sizes are given selectively: once, few, many, or a class where the clone is expanded.

clone size: once
V gene: TRBV7-2
J gene: TRBJ1-1
D gene: NA
CDR3 DNA: TGTGCCAGCAGCTTAGACAGGGTATTCTCTGAAGCTTTCTTT
CDR3 protein: CASSLDRVFSEAFF

clone size: few
V gene: TRBV28
J gene: TRBJ1-1
D gene: NA
CDR3 DNA: TGTGCCAGCAGTCCAGATATGAACACTGAAGCTTTCTTT
CDR3 protein: CASSPDMNTEAFF

clone size: NA
V gene: TRBV27
J gene: TRBJ1-1
D gene: NA
CDR3 DNA: TGTGCCAGCAGTTGGCTACGTTCTAACACTGAAGCTTTCTTT
CDR3 protein: CASSWLRSNTEAFF

clone size: NA
V gene: TRBV7-9
J gene: TRBJ2-3
D gene: TRBD2
CDR3 DNA: TGTGCCAGCAGCTTGGCGGGAGCAGCAGATACGCAGTATTTT
CDR3 protein: CASSLAGAADTQYF

clone size: NA
V gene: TRBV19
J gene: TRBJ2-5
D gene: TRBD1
CDR3 DNA: TGTGCCAGTAGTAGGGACCGGGACAGTGGGGAGACCCAGTACTTC
CDR3 protein: CASSRDRDSGETQYF

clone size: NA
V gene: TRBV28
J gene: TRBJ1-2
D gene: TRBD1
CDR3 DNA: TGTGCCAGCCTCCAACCGGGACAGGGGGATCCCAACTATGGCTACACCTTC
CDR3 protein: CASLQPGQGDPNYGYTF

clone size: NA
V gene: TRBV19
J gene: TRBJ1-2
D gene: TRBD1
CDR3 DNA: TGTGCCAGTAGTATCGGACTCGGGGACAGCCCAGCGGGCTACACCTTC
CDR3 protein: CASSIGLGDSPAGYTF

clone size: NA
V gene: TRBV6-4
J gene: TRBJ1-6
D gene: TRBD1
CDR3 DNA: TGTGCCAGCAGTGCCCTGGGGGACAGTAATTCACCCCTCCACTTT
CDR3 protein: CASSALGDSNSPLHF

clone size: NA
V gene: TRBV6-6
J gene: TRBJ2-1
D gene: NA
CDR3 DNA: TGTGCCAGCAGTTCCCACATGAGCTCCTACAATGAGCAGTTCTTC
CDR3 protein: CASSSHMSSYNEQFF

clone size: NA
V gene: TRBV28
J gene: TRBJ1-1
D gene: NA
CDR3 DNA: TGTGCCAGTGAACCGGGACAAGCTAACACTGAAGCTTTCTTT
CDR3 protein: CASEPGQANTEAFF

clone size: NA
V gene: TRBV6-6
J gene: TRBJ2-1
D gene: TRBD2
CDR3 DNA: TGTGCCAGCAGTCCTACTAGCGATAGTATCTTCTTC
CDR3 protein: CASSPTSDSIFF

clone size: NA
V gene: TRBV7-2
J gene: TRBJ2-3
D gene: TRBD2
CDR3 DNA: TGTGCCAGCAGCTTAGCCACGGGACTACGCACAGATACGCAGTATTTT
CDR3 protein: CASSLATGLRTDTQYF

clone size: NA
V gene: TRBV10-2
J gene: TRBJ2-2
D gene: NA
CDR3 DNA: TGCGCCAGCAGCGGAGAGAACACCGGGGAGCTGTTTTTT
CDR3 protein: CASSGENTGELFF

clone size: NA
V gene: TRBV27
J gene: TRBJ2-7
D gene: NA
CDR3 DNA: TGTGCCAGCAGTTTTAATGCCTACGTCTACGAGCAGTACTTC
CDR3 protein: CASSFNAYVYEQYF

clone size: once
V gene: TRBV7-6
J gene: TRBJ2-7
D gene: TRBD2
CDR3 DNA: TGTGCCAGCAGCTTAGCGCGAGCGGGAGGGACCGAGCAGTACTTC
CDR3 protein: CASSLARAGGTEQYF

clone size: NA
V gene: TRBV27
J gene: TRBJ2-7
D gene: NA
CDR3 DNA: TGTGCCAGCAGTTTAAATCTGGGGGCAGGTCCCTACGAGCAGTACTTC
CDR3 protein: CASSLNLGAGPYEQYF

clone size: NA
V gene: TRBV2
J gene: TRBJ2-3
D gene: TRBD2
CDR3 DNA: TGTGCCCGCGGGGGACTAGCGGGGTATTTT
CDR3 protein: CARGGLAGYF

clone size: NA
V gene: TRBV2
J gene: TRBJ1-1
D gene: TRBD1
CDR3 DNA: TGTGCCAGCAGAGGACAGGGGAGGGGCACTGAAGCTTTCTTT
CDR3 protein: CASRGQGRGTEAFF

clone size: few
V gene: TRBV19
J gene: TRBJ2-1
D gene: NA
CDR3 DNA: TGTGCCAGTAGTGGCTCCGGGACGACACGGGGCAATGAGCAGTTCTTC
CDR3 protein: CASSGSGTTRGNEQFF

clone size: NA
V gene: TRBV19
J gene: TRBJ2-5
D gene: TRBD2
CDR3 DNA: TGTGCCAGTAGTATAGAATGGACTAGCGGGGCGAGCGGGCAGTACTTC
CDR3 protein: CASSIEWTSGASGQYF

clone size: NA
V gene: TRBV29-1
J gene: TRBJ2-7
D gene: NA
CDR3 DNA: TGCAGCGTCCGGGACAACTCCTACGAGCAGTACTTC
CDR3 protein: CSVRDNSYEQYF

clone size: NA
V gene: TRBV4-3
J gene: TRBJ2-6
D gene: NA
CDR3 DNA: TGCGCCAGCAGCCAAGGGAGGGCTGGGGCCAACGTCCTGACTTTC
CDR3 protein: CASSQGRAGANVLTF

clone size: NA
V gene: TRBV7-2
J gene: TRBJ1-5
D gene: NA
CDR3 DNA: TGTGCCAGCAGCTTAGTCGGGGACGGTCAGCCCCAGCATTTT
CDR3 protein: CASSLVGDGQPQHF

clone size: NA
V gene: TRBV28
J gene: TRBJ2-3
D gene: NA
CDR3 DNA: TGTGCCAGCACCCTTGGCCCGGGACTTCATAGCACAGATACGCAGTATTTT
CDR3 protein: CASTLGPGLHSTDTQYF

clone size: few
V gene: TRBV10-2
J gene: TRBJ2-3
D gene: TRBD1
CDR3 DNA: TGCGCCAGTTTGACAGGGGCCACAGATACGCAGTATTTT
CDR3 protein: CASLTGATDTQYF

clone size: NA
V gene: TRBV5-1
J gene: TRBJ2-1
D gene: TRBD2
CDR3 DNA: TGCGCCAGCAGCTCGGATAGCGGGAGCTACAATGAGCAGTTCTTC
CDR3 protein: CASSSDSGSYNEQFF

clone size: once
V gene: TRBV9
J gene: TRBJ1-1
D gene: TRBD1
CDR3 DNA: TGTGCCAGCGGAAGGACAGGGCAGAACACTGAAGCTTTCTTT
CDR3 protein: CASGRTGQNTEAFF

clone size: NA
V gene: TRBV6-1
J gene: TRBJ1-5
D gene: TRBD1
CDR3 DNA: TGTGCCAGCAGTGATATCAGGGGGCCTCAGCCCCAGCATTTT
CDR3 protein: CASSDIRGPQPQHF

clone size: NA
V gene: TRBV28
J gene: TRBJ1-6
D gene: TRBD1
CDR3 DNA: TGTGCCAGCAGTTTATTCGCAGGGGGAAATTCACCCCTCCACTTT
CDR3 protein: CASSLFAGGNSPLHF

clone size: NA
V gene: TRBV7-9
J gene: TRBJ2-2
D gene: NA
CDR3 DNA: TGTGCCAGCAGCTTAGCGCATGGGGGTTGGAACACCGGGGAGCTGTTTTTT
CDR3 protein: CASSLAHGGWNTGELFF

clone size: NA
V gene: TRBV7-3
J gene: TRBJ2-3
D gene: TRBD1
CDR3 DNA: TGTGCCAGCAGCGCACAGGGGGGAGGCACAGATACGCAGTATTTT
CDR3 protein: CASSAQGGGTDTQYF

clone size: few
V gene: TRBV5-5
J gene: TRBJ1-1
D gene: NA
CDR3 DNA: TGTGCCAGCAGCTCCCTTTCAGGGAACACTGAAGCTTTCTTT
CDR3 protein: CASSSLSGNTEAFF

clone size: few
V gene: TRBV7-9
J gene: TRBJ2-1
D gene: TRBD2
CDR3 DNA: TGTGCCAGCAGCCCCAAGGCCAGACTAGCGGGGCCCTACAATGAGCAGTTCTTC
CDR3 protein: CASSPKARLAGPYNEQFF

clone size: NA
V gene: TRBV21-1
J gene: TRBJ2-7
D gene: NA
CDR3 DNA: TGTGTCAAACGGCATCTACACTTC
CDR3 protein: CVKRHLHF

clone size: NA
V gene: TRBV4-1
J gene: TRBJ1-1
D gene: NA
CDR3 DNA: TGCGCCAGCAGCCAAGTCTCGATAGGGGGGAAGACTGAAGCTTTCTTT
CDR3 protein: CASSQVSIGGKTEAFF

clone size: once
V gene: TRBV9
J gene: TRBJ1-2
D gene: NA
CDR3 DNA: TGTGCCAGCAGCGTAGATGACGGTGTTGGCTACACCTTC
CDR3 protein: CASSVDDGVGYTF

clone size: few
V gene: TRBV5-1
J gene: TRBJ2-5
D gene: NA
CDR3 DNA: TGCGCCAGCAGCTTTAAAGAGACCCAGTACTTC
CDR3 protein: CASSFKETQYF

clone size: NA
V gene: TRBV19
J gene: TRBJ2-6
D gene: NA
CDR3 DNA: TGTGCCAGTAGTATCTACCGGACAGTCTCCGTCCTGACTTTC
CDR3 protein: CASSIYRTVSVLTF

clone size: NA
V gene: TRBV7-2
J gene: TRBJ2-7
D gene: TRBD1
CDR3 DNA: TGTGCCAGCAAATCCCAGGGACAGAACTACGAGCAGTACTTC
CDR3 protein: CASKSQGQNYEQYF

clone size: few
V gene: TRBV11-2
J gene: TRBJ1-5
D gene: NA
CDR3 DNA: TGTGCCAGCAGCCAGGGTAGAGGTCAGCCCCAGCATTTT
CDR3 protein: CASSQGRGQPQHF

clone size: NA
V gene: TRBV15
J gene: TRBJ2-1
D gene: TRBD2
CDR3 DNA: TGTGCCACCAGCGCCGGGAGGGGGTCCTACAATGAGCAGTTCTTC
CDR3 protein: CATSAGRGSYNEQFF

clone size: NA
V gene: TRBV7-2
J gene: TRBJ2-5
D gene: TRBD1
CDR3 DNA: TGTGCCAGCAGCCGACGACAAGGACAGGGGGGCGAGACCCAGTACTTC
CDR3 protein: CASSRRQGQGGETQYF

clone size: NA
V gene: TRBV10-3
J gene: TRBJ1-2
D gene: TRBD1
CDR3 DNA: TGTGCCATCAGCGCTGCAGGGGGACAGGGTAATGGCTACACCTTC
CDR3 protein: CAISAAGGQGNGYTF

clone size: NA
V gene: TRBV4-1
J gene: TRBJ1-3
D gene: NA
CDR3 DNA: TGCGCCAGCAGCCCCCGGGCGGGGATTAACTCTGGAAACACCATATATTTT
CDR3 protein: CASSPRAGINSGNTIYF

clone size: once
V gene: TRBV7-2
J gene: TRBJ2-3
D gene: TRBD1
CDR3 DNA: TGTGCCAGCAGCAGAACGACAGGGGTTCCAGATACGCAGTATTTT
CDR3 protein: CASSRTTGVPDTQYF

clone size: NA
V gene: TRBV30
J gene: TRBJ1-1
D gene: NA
CDR3 DNA: TGTGCCTGGTCCGGGGATTACACTGAAGCTTTCTTT
CDR3 protein: CAWSGDYTEAFF

clone size: NA
V gene: TRBV4-1
J gene: TRBJ2-7
D gene: NA
CDR3 DNA: TGCGCCAGCAGCCAGTGGGTGGGAGGAGGGAGCTCCTACGAGCAGTACTTC
CDR3 protein: CASSQWVGGGSSYEQYF

clone size: NA
V gene: TRBV7-2
J gene: TRBJ2-3
D gene: NA
CDR3 DNA: TGTGCCAGCAGCGTCCGGAGCGGGTTGGGCACAGATACGCAGTATTTT
CDR3 protein: CASSVRSGLGTDTQYF

clone size: NA
V gene: TRBV7-9
J gene: TRBJ1-2
D gene: NA
CDR3 DNA: TGTGCCAGCAGCTTGGAAGGGAGTGGGGGGAGCGGCTACACCTTC
CDR3 protein: CASSLEGSGGSGYTF

clone size: NA
V gene: TRBV2
J gene: TRBJ2-5
D gene: TRBD2
CDR3 DNA: TGTGCCAGCAGTGATCGAGCGGGAGGGCTTTTGACCCAGTACTTC
CDR3 protein: CASSDRAGGLLTQYF

clone size: NA
V gene: TRBV5-1
J gene: TRBJ2-3
D gene: TRBD2
CDR3 DNA: TGCGCCAGCAGCAGGACTAGCGGCACCACAGATACGCAGTATTTT
CDR3 protein: CASSRTSGTTDTQYF

clone size: once
V gene: TRBV7-2
J gene: TRBJ2-7
D gene: NA
CDR3 DNA: TGTGCCAGCAGTCATGAGGAGGATCCCACCTTC
CDR3 protein: CASSHEEDPTF

clone size: NA
V gene: TRBV20-1
J gene: TRBJ2-7
D gene: NA
CDR3 DNA: TGCAGTGCAGCGGACCAGGCCGAGCAGTACTTC
CDR3 protein: CSAADQAEQYF

clone size: NA
V gene: TRBV27
J gene: TRBJ2-3
D gene: NA
CDR3 DNA: TGTGCCAGCAAGGCCAGGGAGAGCACAGATACGCAGTATTTT
CDR3 protein: CASKARESTDTQYF

clone size: few
V gene: TRBV4-2
J gene: TRBJ1-5
D gene: NA
CDR3 DNA: TGTGCCAGCAGCCAAGATGACAGCAATCAGCCCCAGCATTTT
CDR3 protein: CASSQDDSNQPQHF

clone size: NA
V gene: TRBV2
J gene: TRBJ2-3
D gene: TRBD2
CDR3 DNA: TGTGCCAGCAGTGCCGGGACTAGCGGGAGGAGCACAGATACGCAGTATTTT
CDR3 protein: CASSAGTSGRSTDTQYF